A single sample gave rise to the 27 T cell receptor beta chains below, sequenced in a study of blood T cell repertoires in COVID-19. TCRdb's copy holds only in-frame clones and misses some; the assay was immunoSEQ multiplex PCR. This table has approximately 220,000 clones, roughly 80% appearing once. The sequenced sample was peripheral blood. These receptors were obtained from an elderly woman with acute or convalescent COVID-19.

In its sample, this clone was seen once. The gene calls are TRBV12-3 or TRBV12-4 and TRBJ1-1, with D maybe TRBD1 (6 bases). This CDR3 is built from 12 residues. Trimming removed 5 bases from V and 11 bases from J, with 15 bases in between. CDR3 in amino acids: CASSRDTKRAFF. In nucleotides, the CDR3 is TGTGCCAGCAGTCGGGACACTAAAAGGGCTTTCTTT.

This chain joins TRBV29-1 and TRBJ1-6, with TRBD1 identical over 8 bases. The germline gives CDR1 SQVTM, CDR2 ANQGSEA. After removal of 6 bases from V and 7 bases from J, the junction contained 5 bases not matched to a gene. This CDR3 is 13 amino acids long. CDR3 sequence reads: CSVGWDRNSPLHF. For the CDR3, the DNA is TGCAGCGTCGGATGGGACAGGAATTCACCCCTCCACTTT.

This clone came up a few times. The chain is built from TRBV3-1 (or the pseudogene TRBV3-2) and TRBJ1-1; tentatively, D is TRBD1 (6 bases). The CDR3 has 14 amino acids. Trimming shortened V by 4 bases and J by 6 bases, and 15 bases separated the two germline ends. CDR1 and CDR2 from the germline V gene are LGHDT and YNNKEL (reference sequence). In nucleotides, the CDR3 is TGTGCCAGCAGCCGGCGGGGGCCCAAATCTGAAGCTTTCTTT. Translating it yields CASSRRGPKSEAFF.

The DNA for the CDR3 is TGTGCCAGTAGTATAGAGAGGGAATACACTGAAGCTTTCTTT. Translation gives CASSIEREYTEAFF. The V call is TRBV19, the J call TRBJ1-1, with unresolved D. There are 14 residues in the CDR3. Looked up from germline, CDR1 is LNHDA and CDR2 is SQIVND (reference sequence). V was shortened by 0 bases and J by 3 bases, with 8 bases between the two germline ends.

This chain's CDR3 is CSARQGGGDTEAFF. CDR3 DNA: TGCAGCGCACGACAGGGCGGAGGGGACACTGAAGCTTTCTTT. The V gene is TRBV29-1, the J gene TRBJ1-1, with 7 nucleotides matching TRBD1. CDR3 size: 14 residues. V lost 7 bases to trimming and J lost 3 bases; unmatched junction nucleotides: 11. The germline gives CDR1 SQVTM, CDR2 ANQGSEA.

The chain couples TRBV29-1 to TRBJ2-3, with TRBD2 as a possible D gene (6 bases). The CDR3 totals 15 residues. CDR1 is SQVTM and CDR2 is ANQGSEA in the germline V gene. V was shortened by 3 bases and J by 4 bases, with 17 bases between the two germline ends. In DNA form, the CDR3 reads TGCAGCGTTGAGGAGGCGGGAATGGGACCAGATACGCAGTATTTT. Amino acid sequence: CSVEEAGMGPDTQYF.

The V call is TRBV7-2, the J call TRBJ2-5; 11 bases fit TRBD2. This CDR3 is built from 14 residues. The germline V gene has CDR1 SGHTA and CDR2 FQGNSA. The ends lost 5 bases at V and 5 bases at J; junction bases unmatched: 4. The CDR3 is CASSPGLAAETQYF. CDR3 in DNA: TGTGCCAGCAGCCCGGGACTAGCGGCGGAGACCCAGTACTTC.

CDR3 region: CASSSTTGGRENIQYF. CDR3 in DNA: TGTGCCAGCAGTTCCACCACAGGGGGCAGAGAAAACATTCAGTACTTC. The chain carries TRBV6-5 and TRBJ2-4, with 9 bases identical to TRBD1. The germline gives CDR1 MNHEY, CDR2 SVGAGI. The CDR3 is 16 amino acids. The V segment lost 4 bases and the J segment 5 bases; nucleotides outside the gene matches: 9.

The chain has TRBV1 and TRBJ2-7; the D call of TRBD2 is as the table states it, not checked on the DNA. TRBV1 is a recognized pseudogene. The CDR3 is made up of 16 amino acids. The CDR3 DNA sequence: TGCACCAGCAGCCAAGTTTCGGAGCGGGAGATAGACGAGCAGTACTTC. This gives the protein CTSSQVSEREIDEQYF.

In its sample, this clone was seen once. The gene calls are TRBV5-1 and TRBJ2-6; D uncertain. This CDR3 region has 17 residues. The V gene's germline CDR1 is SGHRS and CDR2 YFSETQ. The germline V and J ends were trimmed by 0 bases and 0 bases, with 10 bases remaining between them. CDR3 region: CASSLVGSLSGANVLTF. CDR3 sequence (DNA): TGCGCCAGCAGCTTGGTCGGGTCGCTCTCTGGGGCCAACGTCCTGACTTTC.

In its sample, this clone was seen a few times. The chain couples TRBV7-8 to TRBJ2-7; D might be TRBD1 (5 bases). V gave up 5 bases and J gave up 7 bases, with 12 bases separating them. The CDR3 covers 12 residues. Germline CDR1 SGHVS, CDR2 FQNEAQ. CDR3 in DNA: TGTGCCAGCAGCCCAGGGATTCGTGAGCAGTACTTC. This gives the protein CASSPGIREQYF.

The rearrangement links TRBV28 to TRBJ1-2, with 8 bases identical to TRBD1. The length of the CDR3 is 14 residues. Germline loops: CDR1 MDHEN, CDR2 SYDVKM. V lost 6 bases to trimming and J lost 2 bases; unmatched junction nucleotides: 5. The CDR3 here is CASRSTGGNYGYTF. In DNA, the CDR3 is TGTGCCAGCAGATCTACAGGGGGAAACTATGGCTACACCTTC.

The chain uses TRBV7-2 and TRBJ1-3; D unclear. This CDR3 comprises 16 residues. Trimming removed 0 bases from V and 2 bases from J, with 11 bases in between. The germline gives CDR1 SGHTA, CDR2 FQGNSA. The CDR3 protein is CASSLAIDLTGNTIYF. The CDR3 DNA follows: TGTGCCAGCAGCTTAGCGATAGATTTGACTGGAAACACCATATATTTT.

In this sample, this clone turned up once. In nucleotides, the CDR3 is TGCGCCAGCAGTTCCCCCATTAGCGGAAATCAAGAGACCCAGTACTTC. Translation gives CASSSPISGNQETQYF. The chain couples TRBV5-1 to TRBJ2-5; possible D gene TRBD2, 6 bases. The CDR3 is 16 amino acids. From germline, CDR1 is SGHRS and CDR2 YFSETQ. V gave up 5 bases and J gave up 2 bases, with 19 bases separating them.

CDR3 bases: TGTGCCACCAGTGACCGAGGACAGGGTGGGGAAAAACTGTTTTTT. It codes for CATSDRGQGGEKLFF. The V gene is TRBV24-1, the J gene TRBJ1-4; TRBD1 aligns across 8 bases. Germline V lookup: CDR1 KGHDR, CDR2 SFDVKD. The CDR3 contains 15 residues. With 4 bases clipped from V and 8 bases from J, the junction kept 8 bases outside the gene matches.

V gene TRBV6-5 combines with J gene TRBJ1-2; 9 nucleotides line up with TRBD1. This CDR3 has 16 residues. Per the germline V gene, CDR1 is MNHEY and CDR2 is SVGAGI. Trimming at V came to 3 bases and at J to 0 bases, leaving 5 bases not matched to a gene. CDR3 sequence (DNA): TGTGCCAGCAGTTATGAGACAGGGGGGCCTAACTATGGCTACACCTTC. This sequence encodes CASSYETGGPNYGYTF.

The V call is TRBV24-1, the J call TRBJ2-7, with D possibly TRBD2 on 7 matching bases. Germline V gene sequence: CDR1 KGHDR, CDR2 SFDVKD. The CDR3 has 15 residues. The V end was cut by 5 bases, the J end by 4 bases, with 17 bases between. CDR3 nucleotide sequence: TGTGCCACCAGTGTAGGGGGAGGGGGTGATTACGAGCAGTACTTC. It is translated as CATSVGGGGDYEQYF.

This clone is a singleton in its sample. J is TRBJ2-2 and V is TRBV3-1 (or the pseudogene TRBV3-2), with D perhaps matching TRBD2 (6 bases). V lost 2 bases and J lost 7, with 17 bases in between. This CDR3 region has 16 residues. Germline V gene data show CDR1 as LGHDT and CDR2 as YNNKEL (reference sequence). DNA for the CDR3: TGTGCCAGCAGCCAATTACCAGCGGGTCCCGGCGGGGAGCTGTTTTTT. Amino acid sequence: CASSQLPAGPGGELFF.

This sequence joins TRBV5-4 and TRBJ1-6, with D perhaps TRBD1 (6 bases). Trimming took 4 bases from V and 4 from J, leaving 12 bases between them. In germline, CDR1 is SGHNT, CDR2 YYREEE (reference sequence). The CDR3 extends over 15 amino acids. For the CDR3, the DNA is TGTGCCAGCAGCCCCGGACAGCTTTATAATTCACCCCTCCACTTT. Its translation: CASSPGQLYNSPLHF.

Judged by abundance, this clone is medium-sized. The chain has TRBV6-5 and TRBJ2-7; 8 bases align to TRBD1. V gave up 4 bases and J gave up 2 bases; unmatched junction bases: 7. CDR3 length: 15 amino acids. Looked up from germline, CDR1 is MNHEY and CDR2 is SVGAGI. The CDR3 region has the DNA TGTGCCAGCAGTTCCCCCGGACAGGGCACCTACGAGCAGTACTTC. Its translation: CASSSPGQGTYEQYF.

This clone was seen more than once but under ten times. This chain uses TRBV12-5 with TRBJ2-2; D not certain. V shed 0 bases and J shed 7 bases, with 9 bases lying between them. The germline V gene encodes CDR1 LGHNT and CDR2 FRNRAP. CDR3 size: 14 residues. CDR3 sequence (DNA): TGTGCTAGTGGTTTGGTACATGGAGTCGGGGAGCTGTTTTTT. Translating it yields CASGLVHGVGELFF.

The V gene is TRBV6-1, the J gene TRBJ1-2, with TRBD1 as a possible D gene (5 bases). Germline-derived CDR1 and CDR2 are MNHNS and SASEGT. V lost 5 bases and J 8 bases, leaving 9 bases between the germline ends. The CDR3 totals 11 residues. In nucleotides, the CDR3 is TGTGCCAGCAGTCAGGGTGGGGGCTACACCTTC. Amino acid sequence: CASSQGGGYTF.

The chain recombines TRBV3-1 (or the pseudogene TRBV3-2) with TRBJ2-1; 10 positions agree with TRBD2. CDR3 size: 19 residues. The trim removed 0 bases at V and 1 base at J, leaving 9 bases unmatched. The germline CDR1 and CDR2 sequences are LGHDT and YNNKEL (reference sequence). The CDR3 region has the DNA TGTGCCAGCAGCCAAGATTATCCAGGACTAGCGGATTCCTACAATGAGCAGTTCTTC. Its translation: CASSQDYPGLADSYNEQFF.

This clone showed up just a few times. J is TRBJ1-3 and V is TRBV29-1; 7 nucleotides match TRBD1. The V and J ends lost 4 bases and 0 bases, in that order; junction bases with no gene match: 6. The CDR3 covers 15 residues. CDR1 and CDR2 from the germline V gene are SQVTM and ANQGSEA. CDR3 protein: CSVVAGGGSGNTIYF. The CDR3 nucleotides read TGCAGCGTTGTGGCAGGGGGTGGCTCTGGAAACACCATATATTTT.

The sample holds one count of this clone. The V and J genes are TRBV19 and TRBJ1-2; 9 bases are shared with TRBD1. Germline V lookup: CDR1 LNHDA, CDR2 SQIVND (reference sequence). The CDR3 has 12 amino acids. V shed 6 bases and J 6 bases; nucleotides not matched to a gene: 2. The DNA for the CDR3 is TGTGCCAGTAGGGGACAGGGAGATGGCTACACCTTC. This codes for CASRGQGDGYTF.

The CDR3 coding sequence is TGTGCCAGCAGTGAAGTTTGGACAGGGGGCAAGTACGAGCAGTACTTC. Translated, it gives CASSEVWTGGKYEQYF. The chain employs TRBV6-1 and TRBJ2-7, with TRBD1 matching over 11 bases. With V trimmed by 1 base and J by 4 bases, 6 bases remained unmatched. Germline assignment: CDR1 MNHNS and CDR2 SASEGT. This CDR3 has 16 amino acids.

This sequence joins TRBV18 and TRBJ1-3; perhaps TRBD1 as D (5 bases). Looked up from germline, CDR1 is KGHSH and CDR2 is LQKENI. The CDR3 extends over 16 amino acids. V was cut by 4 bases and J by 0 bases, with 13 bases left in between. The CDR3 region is CASSLRQTDSGNTIYF. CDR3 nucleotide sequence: TGTGCCAGCTCACTCAGGCAGACAGACTCTGGAAACACCATATATTTT.